The T cell receptor beta chain under discussion was sequenced for a study of CD8 T cells in ankylosing spondylitis. TCRdb ran MiXCR on the 5' RACE reads and lists one entry per CDR3 protein. This table has hundreds of thousands of distinct CDR3 sequences, roughly 20% appearing once. The CDR3 covers 15 residues. Per the germline V gene, CDR1 is MNHEY and CDR2 is SMNVEV (reference sequence). Losses at the gene ends were 6 bases for V and 5 bases for J; bases not matched to a gene: 8. For this clonotype: Its antigen remains unidentified.

Whole-study findings and limits: Prior work had noted some motif variants in reactive arthritis blood and synovial fluid. Within matched ankylosing spondylitis synovial fluid, disease-linked clones were reportedly significantly enriched. A TCR beta motif made of about eight highly homologous variants seemed typical of ankylosing spondylitis blood.

This clonotype was sampled from a male donor with ankylosing spondylitis or in good health (not recorded which). The chain employs TRBV27 and TRBJ2-2; 8 nucleotides agree with TRBD2. Specimen: blood, either unsorted or a sorted T cell fraction (not recorded which). The CDR3 spells CASSLSGTLTGELFF. CDR3 sequence (DNA): TGTGCCAGCAGCCTTAGCGGGACCCTTACCGGGGAGCTGTTTTTT.